This passage covers 12 T cell receptor beta chains from one sample sequenced in a study of T cells after posttransplantation cyclophosphamide. Treatment was busulfan-fludarabine conditioning, a marrow graft, and cyclophosphamide on days +3 and +4. Clones were read by immunoSEQ multiplex PCR, and TCRdb kept only the in-frame ones, dropping some. The table includes some 45,000 clones, about 92% detected once. The sequencing here drew on PBMCs, taken 55 to 70 days after allogeneic stem cell transplant with posttransplant cyclophosphamide. The receptors were sampled from a male patient over 55 who received an allogeneic stem cell transplant from a related donor and was CMV-positive. Some T cells may be supplied by the graft donor.

This chain connects TRBV5-8 to TRBJ1-5; tentative D call: TRBD1 (6 bases). V lost 3 bases to trimming and J lost 7 bases, with 17 bases between them. CDR3 length: 15 amino acids. The germline V gene has CDR1 SGHTS and CDR2 YDEGEE. In nucleotides, the CDR3 is TGTGCCAGCAGCTCCTGGGGGGGGCTTTACCAGCCCCAGCATTTT. Its protein product is CASSSWGGLYQPQHF.

Of note for this clone: Additional DNA sequences in this sample encode the identical CDR3. The chain recombines TRBV5-1 with TRBJ1-6, with a weak D call TRBD1 (5 bases). Trimming took off 0 bases at V and 7 bases at J, with 11 bases between the two ends. Germline-derived CDR1 and CDR2 are SGHRS and YFSETQ. This CDR3 is 15 amino acids long. CDR3 bases: TGCGCCAGCAGCTTGGGCGCGACAGTGAATTCACCCCTCCACTTT. Its protein is CASSLGATVNSPLHF.

V is TRBV5-6 and J is TRBJ1-2, with 9 bases fitting TRBD1. The CDR3 is made up of 14 amino acids. Germline V lookup: CDR1 SGHDT, CDR2 YYEEEE. J gave up 4 bases and V 5 bases, and 6 bases lay outside the gene matches. In DNA form, the CDR3 reads TGTGCCAGCAGTCCTCCGGGACAGGGCTATGGCTACACCTTC. Translating gives CASSPPGQGYGYTF.

The rearrangement links TRBV18 to TRBJ2-2; TRBD1 agrees at 7 bases. Unmatched junction bases numbered 4, after V lost 6 bases and J lost 0 bases. The CDR3 spans 15 residues. CDR1 is KGHSH, CDR2 LQKENI, per germline. The CDR3 region is CASSLGTANTGELFF. As DNA, the CDR3 is TGTGCCAGCTCCCTGGGGACAGCGAACACCGGGGAGCTGTTTTTT.

The rearrangement uses TRBV7-6 and TRBJ2-2; TRBD1 might be the D (5 bases). Germline V CDR1 and CDR2: SGHVS, FNYEAQ. Trimming pared 5 bases from V and 6 bases from J, leaving 16 bases between. CDR3 length equals 15 residues. This CDR3 is CASSPMAGKAGELFF. Here the CDR3 DNA reads TGTGCCAGCAGCCCCATGGCAGGGAAGGCCGGGGAGCTGTTTTTT.

The chain combines TRBV6-6 with TRBJ2-5, with D tentatively TRBD2 (6 bases). Trimming cost V 4 bases and J 5 bases, with 20 bases left between them. Germline CDR1 is MNHNY and CDR2 is SVGAGI (reference sequence). The CDR3 sequence is 16 residues long. The CDR3 loop is CASSSPITGLIETQYF. The CDR3 nucleotides are TGTGCCAGCAGTTCCCCAATAACCGGACTAATCGAGACCCAGTACTTC.

This sequence joins TRBV10-2 and TRBJ1-2, with 11 bases identical to TRBD1. The CDR3 is 19 amino acids. V lost 2 bases and J lost 2; bases outside the gene matches: 13. Per germline, CDR1 WSHSY and CDR2 SAAADI. CDR3 sequence: CASSEPYRADRGQNYGYTF. The CDR3 coding sequence is TGCGCCAGCAGTGAGCCCTATCGGGCGGACAGGGGGCAAAACTATGGCTACACCTTC.

The chain employs TRBV7-9 and TRBJ1-2; TRBD1 agrees at 11 bases. Germline lookup yields CDR1 SEHNR and CDR2 FQNEAQ (reference sequence). V lost 5 bases, J lost 8 bases, and 16 bases stayed unmatched. This CDR3 is 17 amino acids long. The DNA of the CDR3 is TGTGCCAGCAGCCGCGAAGGTCAAGGACAGGGGGCCGGAGGCTACACCTTC. Its translation is CASSREGQGQGAGGYTF.

The V gene is TRBV2, the J gene TRBJ2-7, with D possibly matching TRBD2 (6 bases). The CDR3 has 12 amino acids. CDR1 and CDR2 (germline): SNHLY, FYNNEI. Between the trimmed V and J ends, which lost 6 bases and 13 bases, there was a span of 19 bases. CDR3 in amino acids: CASSSEPGVEYF. DNA of the CDR3: TGTGCCAGCAGCAGTGAACCGGGGGTGGAATACTTC.

This clone has only one observation. The genes are TRBV10-3 and TRBJ2-1; 7 nucleotides line up with TRBD1. The J segment lost 0 bases and the V segment lost 8 bases, leaving 4 bases of the junction unmatched. The CDR3 is made up of 14 amino acids. CDR1 ENHRY and CDR2 SYGVKD come from the germline V gene. CDR3: CAIGTAGSYNEQFF. The CDR3 coding sequence is TGTGCCATCGGGACAGCCGGCTCCTACAATGAGCAGTTCTTC.

This chain connects TRBV6-4 to TRBJ2-2; possible D gene TRBD2, 7 bases. The CDR3 has 15 residues. Germline loops: CDR1 MRHNA, CDR2 SNTAGT. V shed 5 bases and J shed 3 bases, with 13 bases lying between them. The CDR3 DNA reads as TGTGCCAGCAGTAGCGGGCGGGGGCACACCGGGGAGCTGTTTTTT. Residues: CASSSGRGHTGELFF.

The rearrangement uses TRBV9 and TRBJ1-4; weak D call: TRBD1 (5 bases). Germline CDR1 is SGDLS and CDR2 is YYNGEE. The length of the CDR3 is 14 residues. Trimming left V 4 bases short and J 4 bases short, with 11 bases between. As DNA, the CDR3 is TGTGCCAGCAGCTTGACGGACATTAATGAAAAACTGTTTTTT. Translation: CASSLTDINEKLFF.